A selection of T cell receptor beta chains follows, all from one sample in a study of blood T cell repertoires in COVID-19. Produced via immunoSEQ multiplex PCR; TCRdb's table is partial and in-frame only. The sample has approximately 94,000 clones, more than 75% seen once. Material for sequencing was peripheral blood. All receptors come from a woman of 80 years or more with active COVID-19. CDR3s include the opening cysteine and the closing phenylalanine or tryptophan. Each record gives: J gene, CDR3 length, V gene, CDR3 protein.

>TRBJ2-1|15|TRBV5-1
CASSVGTSWGNEQFF
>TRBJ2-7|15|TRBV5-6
CASSLGTGVVKGQYF
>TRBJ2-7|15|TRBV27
CASSYGARSSYEQYF
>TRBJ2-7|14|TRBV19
CASGGLAGVSEQYF
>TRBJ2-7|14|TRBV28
CASSGGTPPHEQYF
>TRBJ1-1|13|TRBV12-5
CASAWGVLTEAFF
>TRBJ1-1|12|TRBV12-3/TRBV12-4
CASATGGTEAFF
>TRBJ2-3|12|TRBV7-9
CASGSGVDTQYF
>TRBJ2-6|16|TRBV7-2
CASSLGGAQGANVLTF
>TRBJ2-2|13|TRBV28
CASSYRGSGELFF
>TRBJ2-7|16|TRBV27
CASSSDARTGDKEQYF
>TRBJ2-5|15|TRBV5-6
CASSFRTGNQETQYF
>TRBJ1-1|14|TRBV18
CASSPTRTNTEAFF
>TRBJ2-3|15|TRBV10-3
CAISESSGRSDTQYF
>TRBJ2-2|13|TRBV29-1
CSVQREQGGELFF
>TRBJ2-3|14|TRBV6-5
CASRTLAVTDTQYF
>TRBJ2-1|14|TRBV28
CAHKRRSSYNEQFF
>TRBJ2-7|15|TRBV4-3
CASSQDRGSSYEQYF
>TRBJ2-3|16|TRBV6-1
CASSEVEREYVDTQYF
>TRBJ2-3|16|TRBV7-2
CASSTPGFTSTDTQYF
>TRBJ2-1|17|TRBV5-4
CASSSPAGTSGYNEQFF
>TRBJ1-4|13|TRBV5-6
CASSLGGFEKLFF
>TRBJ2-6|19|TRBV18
CASSPIGLAGVAGANVLTF
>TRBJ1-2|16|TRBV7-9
CASSRTGPIEGYGYTF
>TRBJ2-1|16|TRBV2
CASSERSRLVVNEQFF
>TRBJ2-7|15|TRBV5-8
CASSLRAAGGGEQYF
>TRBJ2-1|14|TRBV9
CASSVPPFGGEQFF
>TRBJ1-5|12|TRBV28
CASNRDNQPQHF
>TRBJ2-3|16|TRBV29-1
CSVEDLAGASTDTQYF
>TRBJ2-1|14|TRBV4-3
CASSQDTGSNEQFF
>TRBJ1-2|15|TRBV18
CASSQTRDRGHGYTF
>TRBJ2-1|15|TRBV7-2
CASSSGLAGLNEQFF
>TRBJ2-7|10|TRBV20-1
CSATSREQYF
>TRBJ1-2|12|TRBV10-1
CAKVIQGGGYTF
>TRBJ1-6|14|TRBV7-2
CASSLDSGISPLHF
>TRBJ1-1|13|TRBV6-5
CASNKGQGTEAFF
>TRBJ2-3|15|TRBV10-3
CAISVGLAGADTQYF
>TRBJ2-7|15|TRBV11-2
CASHRRLAGGPEQYF
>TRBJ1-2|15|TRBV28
CASSSSQGSFYGYTF
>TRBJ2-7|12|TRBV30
CAWSGSRGEQYF